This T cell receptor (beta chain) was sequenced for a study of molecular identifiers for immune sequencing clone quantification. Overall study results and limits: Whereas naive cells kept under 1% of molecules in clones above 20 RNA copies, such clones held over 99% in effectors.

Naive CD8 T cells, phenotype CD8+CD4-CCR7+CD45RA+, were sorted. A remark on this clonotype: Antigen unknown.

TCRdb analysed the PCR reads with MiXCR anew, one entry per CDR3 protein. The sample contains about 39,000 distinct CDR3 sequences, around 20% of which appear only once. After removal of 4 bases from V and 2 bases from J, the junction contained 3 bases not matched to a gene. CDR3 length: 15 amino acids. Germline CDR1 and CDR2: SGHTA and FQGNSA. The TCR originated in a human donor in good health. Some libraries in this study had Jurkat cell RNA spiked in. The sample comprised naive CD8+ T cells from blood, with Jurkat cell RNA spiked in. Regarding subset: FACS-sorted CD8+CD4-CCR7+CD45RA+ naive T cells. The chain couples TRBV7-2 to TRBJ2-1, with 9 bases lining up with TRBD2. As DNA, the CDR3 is TGTGCCAGCAGCTCGACTAGCGGACCCTACAATGAGCAGTTCTTC. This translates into CASSSTSGPYNEQFF.